This TCR beta chain was documented in a study of T cell responses to AZD1222 COVID-19 vaccine. Generated by immunoSEQ multiplex PCR, the TCRdb table keeps only in-frame clones and is missing some. The sample carries 100,000 to 150,000 clones, over 80% recorded once. Germline lookup yields CDR1 LGHNA and CDR2 YNFKEQ. The CDR3 sequence is 15 residues long. The V end lost 0 bases, the J end lost 6 bases, and 12 bases lay between the germline ends. The sample here was peripheral blood, taken on day 0 of AZD1222 vaccination. This chain joins TRBV4-2 and TRBJ2-4; perhaps TRBD1 as D (6 bases). The receptor was isolated from an adult in good health. This CDR3 reads CASSQEHTGRNIQYF. In DNA, the CDR3 is TGTGCCAGCAGCCAAGAACATACAGGGCGAAACATTCAGTACTTC.